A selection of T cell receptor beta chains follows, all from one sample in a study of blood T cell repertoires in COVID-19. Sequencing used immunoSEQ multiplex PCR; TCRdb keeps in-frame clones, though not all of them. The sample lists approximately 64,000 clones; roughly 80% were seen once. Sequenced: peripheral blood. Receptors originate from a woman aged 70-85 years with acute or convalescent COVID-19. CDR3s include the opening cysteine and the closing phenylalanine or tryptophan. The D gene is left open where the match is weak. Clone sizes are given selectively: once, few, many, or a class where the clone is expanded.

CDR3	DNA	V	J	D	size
CSVDFFAGESEAFF	TGCAGCGTTGATTTTTTTGCAGGGGAAAGTGAAGCTTTCTTT	TRBV29-1	TRBJ1-1	.	.
CASSSGGGRSMRETQYF	TGCGCCAGCAGTTCCGGGGGGGGCCGGTCCATGCGAGAGACCCAGTACTTC	TRBV4-1	TRBJ2-5	TRBD2	.
CASSINPGQSSEAFF	TGTGCCAGTAGTATCAACCCAGGACAATCTTCTGAAGCTTTCTTT	TRBV19	TRBJ1-1	.	.
CASSKGLAGGYEQYF	TGTGCCAGCAGCAAAGGACTAGCGGGGGGTTACGAGCAGTACTTC	TRBV7-2	TRBJ2-7	TRBD2	few
CASSQVVGAPGETQYF	TGCGCCAGCAGCCAAGTGGTGGGGGCCCCTGGGGAGACCCAGTACTTC	TRBV4-1	TRBJ2-5	.	.
CASSLGRGAETQYF	TGCGCCAGCAGCTTGGGCCGGGGAGCGGAGACCCAGTACTTC	TRBV5-1	TRBJ2-5	.	.
CASSLRQGFGQPQHF	TGTGCCAGCAGCCTCAGGCAGGGTTTTGGTCAGCCCCAGCATTTT	TRBV6-5	TRBJ1-5	.	.
CASSLGGDRLDYTF	TGTGCCAGCAGCTTAGGGGGGGATAGACTCGACTACACCTTC	TRBV7-8	TRBJ1-2	.	once
CASSIRDRGRFPGNTIYF	TGCGCCAGCAGTATTCGGGACAGGGGGCGATTCCCTGGAAACACCATATATTTT	TRBV23-1	TRBJ1-3	TRBD1	.
CASFAQSDTIYF	TGCGCCAGCTTTGCGCAATCGGACACCATATATTTT	TRBV4-1	TRBJ1-3	.	.
CASSRGTGGTDTQYF	TGTGCCAGCAGCCGGGGGACAGGGGGAACAGATACGCAGTATTTT	TRBV3-1/TRBV3-2	TRBJ2-3	TRBD1	.
CASSYSTGGLNTEAFF	TGTGCCAGCAGTTACTCCACAGGGGGCTTGAACACTGAAGCTTTCTTT	TRBV6-2/TRBV6-3	TRBJ1-1	TRBD1	.
CASRLDSSNYGYTF	TGTGCCAGCAGGCTCGACAGTTCTAACTATGGCTACACCTTC	TRBV5-5	TRBJ1-2	.	.
CASSEDTGGNQPQHF	TGTGCCAGCAGTGAGGATACAGGGGGCAATCAGCCCCAGCATTTT	TRBV6-4	TRBJ1-5	TRBD1	few
CASSNRGETQYF	TGTGCCAGCAGTAACAGGGGGGAGACCCAGTACTTC	TRBV6-5	TRBJ2-5	TRBD1	.
CASSITMEGVAYEQYF	TGTGCCAGTAGTATAACGATGGAGGGCGTGGCGTACGAGCAGTACTTC	TRBV19	TRBJ2-7	.	.
CASRRSQLQETQYF	TGTGCCAGCAGGAGATCACAGTTACAAGAGACCCAGTACTTC	TRBV2	TRBJ2-5	.	.
CASSTHAGETTNEKLFF	TGTGCCAGTAGCACCCATGCAGGGGAAACAACTAATGAAAAACTGTTTTTT	TRBV19	TRBJ1-4	.	.
CASSLVSGGETQYF	TGTGCCAGCAGCTTAGTTTCAGGGGGGGAGACCCAGTACTTC	TRBV11-2	TRBJ2-5	.	few
CASSAPGPYEQYF	TGCGCCAGCAGTGCCCCAGGGCCCTACGAGCAGTACTTC	TRBV10-1	TRBJ2-7	.	.
CASSEAGTTTLKLFF	TGTGCCAGCAGTGAAGCGGGGACAACCACTTTGAAACTGTTTTTT	TRBV6-1	TRBJ1-4	.	.
CASSRGGAEYEQYF	TGTGCCAGCAGCCGCGGGGGGGCCGAGTACGAGCAGTACTTC	TRBV7-2	TRBJ2-7	TRBD2	.
CASRPTANYGYTF	TGTGCCAGCAGACCGACAGCTAACTATGGCTACACCTTC	TRBV6-5	TRBJ1-2	.	.
CASSQREAGTDTQYF	TGTGCCAGCAGCCAGAGGGAAGCGGGTACAGATACGCAGTATTTT	TRBV4-2	TRBJ2-3	.	.
CASSMIVQRSTDTQYF	TGTGCCAGTAGTATGATCGTGCAGCGGAGCACAGATACGCAGTATTTT	TRBV19	TRBJ2-3	.	.
CASRPGLDTDTQYF	TGTGCCAGCAGGCCGGGACTCGACACAGATACGCAGTATTTT	TRBV6-6	TRBJ2-3	.	.
CASSPDLRGDTDTQYF	TGTGCCAGCAGCCCAGACCTGCGGGGGGACACAGATACGCAGTATTTT	TRBV3-1/TRBV3-2	TRBJ2-3	TRBD2	.
CASSPLGGTEAFF	TGTGCCAGCTCCCCCTTAGGGGGCACTGAAGCTTTCTTT	TRBV18	TRBJ1-1	.	few
CASSVRVNTEAFF	TGTGCCAGCAGCGTGAGAGTGAACACTGAAGCTTTCTTT	TRBV28	TRBJ1-1	.	.
CASSYSKPGQGSGELFF	TGTGCCAGCAGTTACTCGAAACCGGGACAGGGGTCCGGGGAGCTGTTTTTT	TRBV6-2/TRBV6-3	TRBJ2-2	TRBD1	.
CASSLFDRDDQPQHF	TGTGCCAGCAGCTTGTTCGACAGGGACGATCAGCCCCAGCATTTT	TRBV5-6	TRBJ1-5	TRBD1	.